This T cell receptor beta chain was captured by sequencing in a study of blood T cells in healthy people across ages. Next came a second PCR, run for about 7 to 12 cycles, which used a sample-barcoded 5' primer along with a J-beta primer mix. TCRdb re-derived calls from the 5' RACE reads in MiXCR, one entry per CDR3 protein. The data contain around 600,000 distinct CDR3 sequences, about 45% of them singletons. Healthy Caucasian individuals from Russia aged about 6 to 90 served as donors. V shed 2 bases and J shed 8 bases, with 10 bases lying between them. Per germline, CDR1 GTSNPN and CDR2 SVGIG (reference sequence). The CDR3 totals 12 residues.

Material: blood. This sequence was found in a man at least 80 years old in good health. The chain couples TRBV30 to TRBJ2-1; D not resolved. DNA of the CDR3: TGTGCCTGGAGTCCACGCTTCGATGAGCAGTTCTTC. Its protein product is CAWSPRFDEQFF.